The rows below give T cell receptor beta chains drawn from one sample of a study of cytomegalovirus exposure and HLA in healthy donors. Method: immunoSEQ multiplex PCR; TCRdb's copy keeps in-frame clones and lacks some. The sample has 85,000 to 95,000 clones; around 68% are singletons. Sequencing was performed on PBMCs. The receptors originated from a man younger than 40 in good health and CMV-seropositive. CDR3s include the opening cysteine and the closing phenylalanine or tryptophan. D genes are given only for firm matches. Only part of the rows carry a size: once, few, many, or a class if the clone is expanded.

clone_size,v_call,j_call,d_call,cdr3_nt,cdr3_aa
-,TRBV4-2,TRBJ2-7,TRBD2,TGTGCCAGCAGCCAAGTCCTAGCGGGGGCCGGGGTGCAGTACTTC,CASSQVLAGAGVQYF
-,TRBV18,TRBJ2-7,TRBD1,TGTGCCAGCTCACCGTCAGGGGGTGGTATTAGCTCCTACGAGCAGTACTTC,CASSPSGGGISSYEQYF
-,TRBV7-2,TRBJ2-7,-,TGTGCCAGCAGCTCACCTGGTAGCCCCTCCTACGAGCAGTACTTC,CASSSPGSPSYEQYF
-,TRBV9,TRBJ1-2,TRBD1,TGTGCCAGCAGCGGACAGGGAGTCCAGGGGCCCTACACCTTC,CASSGQGVQGPYTF
-,TRBV7-9,TRBJ1-2,-,TGTGCCAGCAGCAGGGGCAGGGTGTGGGGCTACACCTTC,CASSRGRVWGYTF
-,TRBV9,TRBJ1-5,-,TGTGCCAGCAGCGTAGGGGAGGAATCACTCCAGAATTTT,CASSVGEESLQNF
once,TRBV7-3,TRBJ2-2,TRBD2,TGTGCCAGCAGCTATGGCGGGGGAAGGACCGGGGAGCTGTTTTTT,CASSYGGGRTGELFF
few,TRBV2,TRBJ2-5,TRBD1,TGTGCCAGCAGTGCCGGGACAGTGCGGGAGACCCAGTACTTC,CASSAGTVRETQYF
-,TRBV27,TRBJ1-1,TRBD1,TGTGCCAGCAGTTTATCGAAGGGGGCCGGCACTGAAGCTTTCTTT,CASSLSKGAGTEAFF
-,TRBV7-3,TRBJ1-1,-,TGTGCCAGCAGCTTAACCAGGGAGAACACTGAAGCTTTCTTT,CASSLTRENTEAFF
-,TRBV7-9,TRBJ2-1,TRBD1,TGTGCCAGCAGCCCGGGGACAGGGGTGGGAAATGAGCAGTTCTTC,CASSPGTGVGNEQFF
once,TRBV25-1,TRBJ2-7,-,TGTGCCAGCAATGAAGAACAGGGCTACGAGCAGTACTTC,CASNEEQGYEQYF
-,TRBV30,TRBJ2-7,TRBD2,TGTGCCTGGAGTGTAGGTCTAGCGGTGCGCGAGCAGTACTTC,CAWSVGLAVREQYF
-,TRBV2,TRBJ1-4,TRBD1,TGTGCCAGCAGTGAGGGGACAGTTAGTGAAAAACTGTTTTTT,CASSEGTVSEKLFF
few,TRBV5-1,TRBJ1-1,TRBD1,TGCGCCAGCAGTTCCTCGTTACAGGGGGCGTACACTGAAGCTTTCTTT,CASSSSLQGAYTEAFF
-,TRBV4-2,TRBJ2-1,-,TGTGCCAGCAGCCAAGACGAGAGCTCCTACAATGAGCAGTTCTTC,CASSQDESSYNEQFF
-,TRBV5-1,TRBJ2-3,-,TGCGCCAGCAGCTCTGGCACAGATACGCAGTATTTT,CASSSGTDTQYF
-,TRBV30,TRBJ1-4,-,TGTGCCTGGAGTGTTGGTGAGGTTGAAAAACTGTTTTTT,CAWSVGEVEKLFF
-,TRBV19,TRBJ1-4,TRBD1,TGTGCCAGTAGTGTCAACAGGGGAGGCGAAAAACTGTTTTTT,CASSVNRGGEKLFF
-,TRBV6-6,TRBJ1-4,-,TGTGCCAGCACCCCAAGGCAGGTTAATGAAAAACTGTTTTTT,CASTPRQVNEKLFF
-,TRBV7-2,TRBJ2-7,TRBD2,TGTGCCAGCAGCCCGGGAGGGTACGAGCAGTACTTC,CASSPGGYEQYF
medium-sized,TRBV4-3,TRBJ2-6,-,TGCGCCAGCAGCCAGGACAGCTCCTCTGGGGCCAACGTCCTGACTTTC,CASSQDSSSGANVLTF
-,TRBV9,TRBJ1-3,-,TGTGCCAGCAGCCTGGACACTGGAAACACCATATATTTT,CASSLDTGNTIYF
-,TRBV29-1,TRBJ2-7,-,TGCAGCGTTGACGGAGGGGCTAGGCACTCCTACGAGCAGTACTTC,CSVDGGARHSYEQYF
-,TRBV7-9,TRBJ1-2,TRBD1,TGTGCCAGCACAGGGGGCACCAACTATGGCTACACCTTC,CASTGGTNYGYTF
-,TRBV5-1,TRBJ2-7,TRBD2,TGCGCCAGCAGCTTGGGGGGGGTCAGGGAGGGCGAGCAGTACTTC,CASSLGGVREGEQYF
-,TRBV13,TRBJ1-2,-,TGTGCTTCCACAGGAATGGGTGGCTACACCTTC,CASTGMGGYTF
-,TRBV19,TRBJ2-7,TRBD1,TGTGCCAGTACCCCGGGACAGGGCGCCTACGAGCAGTACTTC,CASTPGQGAYEQYF
-,TRBV30,TRBJ1-2,-,TGTGCCTCAAATAGAGACAGACCTAGGAGCTACACCTTC,CASNRDRPRSYTF
-,TRBV6-5,TRBJ1-1,-,TGTGCCAGCAGCCCAGGGTTCATGAACACTGAAGCTTTCTTT,CASSPGFMNTEAFF
few,TRBV14,TRBJ1-1,TRBD1,TGTGCCAGCAGCCCAAGCGTCGGGACAGAGAACACTGAAGCTTTCTTT,CASSPSVGTENTEAFF
-,TRBV5-6,TRBJ1-2,-,TGTGCCAGCAGCCCCTATGACAGGATACTCTATGGCTACACCTTC,CASSPYDRILYGYTF
-,TRBV9,TRBJ2-7,-,TGTGCCAGCAGCCCTCGTCTGGCAGGGAAGAACGAGCAGTACTTC,CASSPRLAGKNEQYF
-,TRBV19,TRBJ1-1,TRBD1,TGTGCCAGTACCCCGGGACAGGGGCCCGAGGGCACTGAAGCTTTCTTT,CASTPGQGPEGTEAFF
few,TRBV6-1,TRBJ2-1,TRBD2,TGTGCCAGCAGCTCGGCTAGCGGGGGTTACAATGAGCAGTTCTTC,CASSSASGGYNEQFF
-,TRBV9,TRBJ1-2,TRBD1,TGTGCCAGCAGCGTAGCTACAGGGGGGGACTATGGCTACACCTTC,CASSVATGGDYGYTF
-,TRBV19,TRBJ2-7,-,TGTGCCAGTAGTTCTTGGACAGTCAACTACGAGCAGTACTTC,CASSSWTVNYEQYF
few,TRBV2,TRBJ2-5,TRBD2,TGTGCCAGCAGTGAAAGGGAGGGGGAGACCCAGTACTTC,CASSEREGETQYF
-,TRBV7-7,TRBJ2-1,TRBD1,TGTGCCAGCAGCTTCCGAGGGGGCGAGGGTGATGAGCAGTTCTTC,CASSFRGGEGDEQFF
-,TRBV30,TRBJ2-2,TRBD1,TGTGCGTGGACAGGGCGGGGCGGGGAGCTGTTTTTT,CAWTGRGGELFF
-,TRBV5-1,TRBJ2-7,TRBD1,TGCGCCAGCAGCGCCAGCCCGGACAGGGGCTACGAGCAGTACTTC,CASSASPDRGYEQYF
-,TRBV29-1,TRBJ1-2,TRBD1,TGCAGCGTTGTCCCCGGGACAGGGGGCGACTATGGCTACACCTTC,CSVVPGTGGDYGYTF
-,TRBV27,TRBJ2-5,TRBD2,TGTGCCAGCAGACCTTTGGGGGAGGGTGAAGAGACCCAGTACTTC,CASRPLGEGEETQYF
-,TRBV15,TRBJ2-5,TRBD2,TGTGCCACCAGCAGGACGAGCGGGGGGGAAGAGACCCAGTACTTC,CATSRTSGGEETQYF